What follows describes a single T cell receptor (beta chain). Its antigen is unidentified. A J-beta primer mix and a sample-barcoded 5' primer were used in a second PCR of roughly 7 to 12 cycles. TCRdb reprocessed the 5' RACE reads with MiXCR, giving one entry per CDR3 protein. The sample lists roughly 2 million distinct CDR3 sequences, 49% seen once, with less than 2.5% in the top ten. The sample comes from a study of blood T cells in healthy people across ages. General study results and limits: Roughly linear declines in TCR beta diversity per million T cells occurred with age. Long-lived donors exceeded aged donors in naive CD4+ cells and diversity. Naive and antigen-experienced cells could not be conclusively compared, given unsorted PBMCs.

Looked up from germline, CDR1 is SGHTA and CDR2 is FQGTGA. Trimming cost V 4 bases and J 4 bases, with 10 bases left between them. This CDR3 spans 13 amino acids. The genes are TRBV7-3 and TRBJ1-2, with D maybe TRBD1 (5 bases). This clonotype originated in a woman between 40 and 50 years old in good health. Sequenced sample: blood. In nucleotides, the CDR3 is TGTGCCAGCAGCTCCAAGAGGGGCTATGGCTACACCTTC. It codes for CASSSKRGYGYTF.